This T cell receptor beta chain appears in the sequencing data of a study of cytomegalovirus exposure and HLA in healthy donors. Amplification used 60 Vbeta primers and 13 Jbeta primers. TCRdb keeps only in-frame clones here, not all; method: immunoSEQ multiplex PCR. Of some 140,000 clones listed, 80% were seen once; the top ten hold over 2%. Looked up from germline, CDR1 is WSHSY and CDR2 is SAAADI. The CDR3 spans 13 residues. The junction had 8 bases not matched to a gene; V was cut back by 6 bases and J by 7 bases. This clone was seen once. This sample includes further DNA sequences coding for the same CDR3.

The chain joins TRBV10-2 to TRBJ2-7; 8 bases line up with TRBD2. Sequences were obtained from PBMCs. This clonotype was sampled from a man aged 30 to 45 in good health and CMV-seronegative. The CDR3 spells CASRVTLAGEQYF. In DNA, the CDR3 is TGCGCCAGCAGGGTAACCTTAGCGGGAGAGCAGTACTTC.